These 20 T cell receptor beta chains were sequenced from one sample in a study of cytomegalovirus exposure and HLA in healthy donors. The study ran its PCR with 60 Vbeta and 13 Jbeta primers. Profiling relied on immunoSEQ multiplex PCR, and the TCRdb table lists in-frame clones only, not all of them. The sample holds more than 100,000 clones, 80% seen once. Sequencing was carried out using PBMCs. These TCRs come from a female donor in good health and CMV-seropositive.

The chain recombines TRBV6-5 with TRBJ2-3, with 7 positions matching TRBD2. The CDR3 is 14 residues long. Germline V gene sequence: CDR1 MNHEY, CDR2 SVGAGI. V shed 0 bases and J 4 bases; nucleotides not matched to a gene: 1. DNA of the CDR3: TGTGCCAGCAGTTACTCTGGGGGGGCAGATACGCAGTATTTT. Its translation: CASSYSGGADTQYF.

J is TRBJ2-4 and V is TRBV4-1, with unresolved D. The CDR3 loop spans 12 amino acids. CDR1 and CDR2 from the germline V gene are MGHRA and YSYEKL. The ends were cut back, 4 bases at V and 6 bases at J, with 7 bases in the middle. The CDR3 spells CASSPSRNIQYF. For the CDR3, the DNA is TGCGCCAGCAGCCCATCTAGAAACATTCAGTACTTC.

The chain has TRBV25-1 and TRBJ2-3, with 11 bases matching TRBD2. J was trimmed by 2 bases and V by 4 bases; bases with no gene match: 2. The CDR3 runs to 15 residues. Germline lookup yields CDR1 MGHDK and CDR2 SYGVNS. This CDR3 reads CASSGTSGYTDTQYF. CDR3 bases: TGTGCCAGCAGTGGGACTAGCGGGTACACAGATACGCAGTATTTT.

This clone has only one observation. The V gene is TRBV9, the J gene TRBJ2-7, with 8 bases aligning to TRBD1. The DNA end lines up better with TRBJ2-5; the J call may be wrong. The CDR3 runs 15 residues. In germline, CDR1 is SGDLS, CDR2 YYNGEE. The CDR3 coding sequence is TGTGCCAGCAACTCCGGGACAGGTCCCCAAGAGACCCAGTACTTC. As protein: CASNSGTGPQETQYF.

The CDR3 region has the DNA TGTGCCACCAGCAGAGATGCGCGGAGTCAGGGAAGAAACACCATATATTTT. Residues: CATSRDARSQGRNTIYF. The chain uses TRBV15 and TRBJ1-3; TRBD1 is a possible D gene (5 bases). CDR3 size: 17 residues. With 0 bases removed from V and 5 bases from J, the gap between germline ends came to 17 bases. CDR1 is LNHNV, CDR2 YYDKDF, per germline (reference sequence).

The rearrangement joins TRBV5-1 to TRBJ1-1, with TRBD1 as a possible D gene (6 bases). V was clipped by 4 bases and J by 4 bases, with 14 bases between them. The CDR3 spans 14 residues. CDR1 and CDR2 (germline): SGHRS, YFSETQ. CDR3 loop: CASSPGVGGTEAFF. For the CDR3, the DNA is TGCGCCAGCAGCCCTGGTGTAGGGGGCACTGAAGCTTTCTTT.

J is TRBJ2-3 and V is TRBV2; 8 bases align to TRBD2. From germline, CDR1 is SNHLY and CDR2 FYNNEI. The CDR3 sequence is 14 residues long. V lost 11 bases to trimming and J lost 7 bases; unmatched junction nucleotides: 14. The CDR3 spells CAGTESGGVNTQYF. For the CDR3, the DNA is TGTGCCGGGACCGAAAGCGGGGGAGTTAATACGCAGTATTTT.

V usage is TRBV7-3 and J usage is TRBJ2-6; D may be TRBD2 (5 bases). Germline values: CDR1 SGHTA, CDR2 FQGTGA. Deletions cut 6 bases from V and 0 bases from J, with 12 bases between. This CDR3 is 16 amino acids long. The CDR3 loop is CASRVSRGSGANVLTF. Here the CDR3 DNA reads TGTGCCAGCAGGGTTTCTCGGGGCTCTGGGGCCAACGTCCTGACTTTC.

The CDR3 protein is CATGTGGLLDTQYF. The CDR3 region has the DNA TGTGCCACGGGGACAGGGGGCCTCTTGGATACGCAGTATTTT. This chain joins TRBV6-5 and TRBJ2-3; 12 bases are shared with TRBD1. V trimming: 10 bases; J trimming: 6 bases; junction bases outside the gene matches: 8. Germline V CDR1 and CDR2: MNHEY, SVGAGI. CDR3 length: 14 residues.

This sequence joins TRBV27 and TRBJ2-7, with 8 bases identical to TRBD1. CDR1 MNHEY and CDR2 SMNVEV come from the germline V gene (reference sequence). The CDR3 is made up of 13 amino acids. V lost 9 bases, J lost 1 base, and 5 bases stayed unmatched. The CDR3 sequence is CASGQGGSYEQYF. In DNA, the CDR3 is TGTGCCAGTGGACAGGGTGGATCCTACGAGCAGTACTTC.

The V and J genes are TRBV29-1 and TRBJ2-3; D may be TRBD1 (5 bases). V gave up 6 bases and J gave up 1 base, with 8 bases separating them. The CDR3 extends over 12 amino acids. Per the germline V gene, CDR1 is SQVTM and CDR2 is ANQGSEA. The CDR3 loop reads CSVQGGTDTQYF. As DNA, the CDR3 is TGCAGCGTGCAAGGGGGCACAGATACGCAGTATTTT.

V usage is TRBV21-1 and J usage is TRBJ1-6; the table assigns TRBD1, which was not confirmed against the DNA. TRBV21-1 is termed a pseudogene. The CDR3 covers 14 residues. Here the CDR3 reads CARLWDRRNSPLHF. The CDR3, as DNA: TGTGCCAGACTGTGGGACAGGCGTAATTCACCCCTCCACTTT.

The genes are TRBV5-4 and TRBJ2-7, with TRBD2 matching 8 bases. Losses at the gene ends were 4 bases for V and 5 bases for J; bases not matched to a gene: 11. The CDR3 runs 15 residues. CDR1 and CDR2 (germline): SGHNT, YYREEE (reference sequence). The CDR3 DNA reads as TGTGCCAGCAGCCCGGGAGGGGCAGTTCCTAACGAGCAGTACTTC. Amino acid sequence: CASSPGGAVPNEQYF. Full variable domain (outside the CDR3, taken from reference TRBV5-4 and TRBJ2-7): ETGVTQSPTHLIKTRGQQVTLRCSSQSGHNTVSWYQQALGQGPQFIFQYYREEENGRGNFPPRFSGLQFPNYSSELNVNALELDDSALYLCASSPGGAVPNEQYFGPGTRLTVT.

The CDR3 reads CASSETGRNTEAFF. The CDR3 DNA reads as TGTGCCAGCAGTGAGACAGGTAGGAACACTGAAGCTTTCTTT. The rearrangement links TRBV2 to TRBJ1-1; D perhaps matches TRBD1 (6 bases). CDR1 is SNHLY and CDR2 is FYNNEI in the germline V gene. The germline V and J ends were trimmed by 3 bases and 1 base, with 9 bases remaining between them. The CDR3 runs 14 residues.

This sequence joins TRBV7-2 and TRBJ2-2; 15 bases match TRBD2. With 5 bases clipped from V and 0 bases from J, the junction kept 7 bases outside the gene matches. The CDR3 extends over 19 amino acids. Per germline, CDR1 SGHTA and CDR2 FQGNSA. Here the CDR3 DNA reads TGTGCCAGCAGCGCCGGGACTAGCGGGGGGATAGCGAACACCGGGGAGCTGTTTTTT. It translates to CASSAGTSGGIANTGELFF. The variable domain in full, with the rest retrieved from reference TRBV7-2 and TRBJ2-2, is GAGVSQSPSNKVTEKGKDVELRCDPISGHTALYWYRQSLGQGLEFLIYFQGNSAPDKSGLPSDRFSAERTGGSVSTLTIQRTQQEDSAVYLCASSAGTSGGIANTGELFFGEGSRLTVL.

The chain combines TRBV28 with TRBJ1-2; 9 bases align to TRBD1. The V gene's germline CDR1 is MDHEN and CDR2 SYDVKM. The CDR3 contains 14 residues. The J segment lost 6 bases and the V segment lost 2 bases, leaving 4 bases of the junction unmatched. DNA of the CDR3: TGTGCCAGCAGTTTAGGGACAGGGCCCCATGGCTACACCTTC. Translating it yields CASSLGTGPHGYTF.

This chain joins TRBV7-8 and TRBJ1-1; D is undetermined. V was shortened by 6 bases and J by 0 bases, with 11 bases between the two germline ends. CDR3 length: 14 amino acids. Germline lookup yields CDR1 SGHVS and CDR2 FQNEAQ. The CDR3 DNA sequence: TGTGCCAGCAGTCGGTACGACATGAACACTGAAGCTTTCTTT. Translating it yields CASSRYDMNTEAFF.

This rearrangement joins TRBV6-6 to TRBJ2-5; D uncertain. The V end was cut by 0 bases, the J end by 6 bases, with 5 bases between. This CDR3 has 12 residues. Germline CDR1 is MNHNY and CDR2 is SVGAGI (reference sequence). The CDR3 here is CASSYSWQTQYF. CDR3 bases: TGTGCCAGCAGTTACTCCTGGCAGACCCAGTACTTC.

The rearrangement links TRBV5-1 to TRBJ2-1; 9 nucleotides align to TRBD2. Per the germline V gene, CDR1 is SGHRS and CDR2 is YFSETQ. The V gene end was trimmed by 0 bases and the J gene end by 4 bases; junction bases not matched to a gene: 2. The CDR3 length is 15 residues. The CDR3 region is CASSLGLADYNEQFF. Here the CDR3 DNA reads TGCGCCAGCAGCTTGGGACTAGCGGATTACAATGAGCAGTTCTTC.

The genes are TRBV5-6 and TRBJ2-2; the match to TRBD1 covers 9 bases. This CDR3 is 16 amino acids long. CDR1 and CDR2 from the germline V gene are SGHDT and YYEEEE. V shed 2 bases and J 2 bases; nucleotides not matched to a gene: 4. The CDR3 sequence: CASSFNRGLNTGELFF. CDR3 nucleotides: TGTGCCAGCAGCTTTAACAGGGGGCTCAACACCGGGGAGCTGTTTTTT.